This TCR beta chain was captured in a study of vaccination and CD4 T cells after COVID-19. As for the study in general: SARS-CoV-2 had been detected by nasal swab PCR in convalescent patients; roughly 10 were mild, one severe. Post-vaccination specimens were collected at a median of 72 days following dose two (range 14 to 241).

This CDR3 spans 14 amino acids. Germline loops: CDR1 ENHRY, CDR2 SYGVKD. Deletions cut 0 bases from V and 3 bases from J, with 8 bases between. Noted treatment: roughly 10-day PBMC culture with coronavirus spike peptide pools or control peptides (ViraFEST assay). Cultured CD4+ T cells had their DNA profiled by the Oncomine TCR Beta short-read assay. TCRdb reanalysed the PCR reads using MiXCR and keeps one entry per CDR3 protein. The sample shows over 5,000 distinct CDR3 sequences, 45% to 60% of them seen only once. This clonotype was detected only a few times. Its specificity is unknown. The receptor comes from a human donor who had recovered from COVID-19. This sequence joins TRBV10-3 and TRBJ2-5, with D uncertain. Sequenced: CD4+ T cells from blood, cultured in vitro. CDR3 sequence: CAISESGLKETQYF. The DNA of the CDR3 is TGTGCCATCAGTGAGTCGGGTCTTAAAGAGACCCAGTACTTC.